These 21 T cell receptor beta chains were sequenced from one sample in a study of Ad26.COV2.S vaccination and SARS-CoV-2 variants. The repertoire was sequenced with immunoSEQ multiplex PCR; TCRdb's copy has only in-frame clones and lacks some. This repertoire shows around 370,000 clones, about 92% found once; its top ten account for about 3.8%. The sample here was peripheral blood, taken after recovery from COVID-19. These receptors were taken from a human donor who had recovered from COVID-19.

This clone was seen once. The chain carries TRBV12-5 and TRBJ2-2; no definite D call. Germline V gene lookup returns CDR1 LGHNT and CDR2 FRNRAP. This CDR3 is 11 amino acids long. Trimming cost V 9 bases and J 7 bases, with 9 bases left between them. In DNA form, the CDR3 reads TGTGCTAGCCAGGCCGACGGGGAGCTGTTTTTT. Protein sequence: CASQADGELFF. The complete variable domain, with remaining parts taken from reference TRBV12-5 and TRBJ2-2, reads DARVTQTPRHKVTEMGQEVTMRCQPILGHNTVFWYRQTMMQGLELLAYFRNRAPLDDSGMPKDRFSAEMPDATLATLKIQPSEPRDSAVYFCASQADGELFFGEGSRLTVL.

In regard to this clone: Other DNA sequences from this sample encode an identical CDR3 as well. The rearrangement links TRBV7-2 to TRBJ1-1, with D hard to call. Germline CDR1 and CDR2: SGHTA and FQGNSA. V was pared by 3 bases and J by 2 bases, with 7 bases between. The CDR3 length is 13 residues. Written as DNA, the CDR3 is TGTGCCAGCAGCTTGTGGGGTAACACTGAAGCTTTCTTT. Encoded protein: CASSLWGNTEAFF.

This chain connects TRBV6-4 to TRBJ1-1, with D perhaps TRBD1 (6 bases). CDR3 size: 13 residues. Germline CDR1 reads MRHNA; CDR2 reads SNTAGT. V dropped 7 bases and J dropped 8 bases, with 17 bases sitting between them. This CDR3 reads CASNKQGQVEAFF. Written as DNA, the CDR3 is TGTGCCAGCAACAAACAGGGTCAGGTCGAAGCTTTCTTT.

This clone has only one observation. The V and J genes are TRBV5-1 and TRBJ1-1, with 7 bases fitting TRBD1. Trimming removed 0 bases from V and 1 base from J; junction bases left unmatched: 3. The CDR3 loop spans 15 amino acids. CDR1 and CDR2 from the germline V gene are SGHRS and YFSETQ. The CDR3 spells CASSLGGQRNTEAFF. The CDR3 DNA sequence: TGCGCCAGCAGCTTGGGGGGACAGAGGAACACTGAAGCTTTCTTT.

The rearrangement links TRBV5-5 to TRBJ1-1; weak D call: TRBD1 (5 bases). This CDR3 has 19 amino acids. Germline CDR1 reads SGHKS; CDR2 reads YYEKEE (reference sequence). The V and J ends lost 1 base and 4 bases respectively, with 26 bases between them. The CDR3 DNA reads TGTGCCAGCAGCTTGTCCAGGGAGAGTACGCATTCCTATTCCACTGAAGCTTTCTTT. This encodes CASSLSRESTHSYSTEAFF.

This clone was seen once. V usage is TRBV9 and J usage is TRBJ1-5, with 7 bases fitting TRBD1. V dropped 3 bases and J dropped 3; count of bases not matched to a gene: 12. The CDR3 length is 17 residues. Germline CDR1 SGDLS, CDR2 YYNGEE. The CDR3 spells CASSGGDRVGNNQPQHF. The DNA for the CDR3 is TGTGCCAGCAGCGGGGGAGACAGGGTCGGTAACAATCAGCCCCAGCATTTT.

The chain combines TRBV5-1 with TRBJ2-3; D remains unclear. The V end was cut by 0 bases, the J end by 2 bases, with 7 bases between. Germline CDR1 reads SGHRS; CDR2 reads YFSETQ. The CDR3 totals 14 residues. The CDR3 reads CASSLETPTDTQYF. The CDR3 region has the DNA TGCGCCAGCAGCTTGGAAACGCCCACAGATACGCAGTATTTT.

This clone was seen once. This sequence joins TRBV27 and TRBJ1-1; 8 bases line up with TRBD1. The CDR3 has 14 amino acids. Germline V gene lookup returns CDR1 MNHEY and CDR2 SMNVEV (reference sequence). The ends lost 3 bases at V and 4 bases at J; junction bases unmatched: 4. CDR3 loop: CASSFPDRGTEAFF. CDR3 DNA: TGTGCCAGCAGTTTTCCTGACAGGGGCACTGAAGCTTTCTTT.

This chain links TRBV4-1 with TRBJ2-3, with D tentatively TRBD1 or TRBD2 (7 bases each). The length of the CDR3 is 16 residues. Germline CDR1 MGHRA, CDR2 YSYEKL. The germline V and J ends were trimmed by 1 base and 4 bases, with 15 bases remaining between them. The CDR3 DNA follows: TGCGCCAGCAGCCAAGGGTCGCAGGGGGGGGCAGATACGCAGTATTTT. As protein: CASSQGSQGGADTQYF.

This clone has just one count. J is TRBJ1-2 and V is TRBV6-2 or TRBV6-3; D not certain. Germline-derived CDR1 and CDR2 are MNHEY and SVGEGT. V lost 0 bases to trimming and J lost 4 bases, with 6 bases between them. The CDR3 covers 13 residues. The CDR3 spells CASSYSTSYGYTF. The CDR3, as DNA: TGTGCCAGCAGTTACTCTACCTCCTATGGCTACACCTTC.

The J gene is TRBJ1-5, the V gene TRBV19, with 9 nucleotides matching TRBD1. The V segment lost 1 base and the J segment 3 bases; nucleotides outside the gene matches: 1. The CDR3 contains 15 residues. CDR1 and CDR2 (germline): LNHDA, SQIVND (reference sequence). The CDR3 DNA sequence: TGTGCCAGTAGTATAGGGACAGGGGCCAATCAGCCCCAGCATTTT. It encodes CASSIGTGANQPQHF.

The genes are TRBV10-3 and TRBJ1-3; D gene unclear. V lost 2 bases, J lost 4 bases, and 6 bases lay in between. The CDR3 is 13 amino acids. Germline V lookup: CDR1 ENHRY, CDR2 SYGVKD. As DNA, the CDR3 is TGTGCCATCAGTGAGGTCTGGGGAAACACCATATATTTT. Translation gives CAISEVWGNTIYF.

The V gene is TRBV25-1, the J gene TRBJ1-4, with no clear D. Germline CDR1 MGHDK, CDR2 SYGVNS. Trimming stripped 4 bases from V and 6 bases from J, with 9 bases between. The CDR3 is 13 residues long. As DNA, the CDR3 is TGTGCCAGCAGTGTATCTTCGGATGAAAAACTGTTTTTT. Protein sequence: CASSVSSDEKLFF.

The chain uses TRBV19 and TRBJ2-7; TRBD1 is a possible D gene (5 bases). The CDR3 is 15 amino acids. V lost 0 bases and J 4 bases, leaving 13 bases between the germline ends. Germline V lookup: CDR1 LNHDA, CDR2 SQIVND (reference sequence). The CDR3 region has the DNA TGTGCCAGTAGTATAGATCGGCAGGGTCCTTACGAGCAGTACTTC. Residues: CASSIDRQGPYEQYF.

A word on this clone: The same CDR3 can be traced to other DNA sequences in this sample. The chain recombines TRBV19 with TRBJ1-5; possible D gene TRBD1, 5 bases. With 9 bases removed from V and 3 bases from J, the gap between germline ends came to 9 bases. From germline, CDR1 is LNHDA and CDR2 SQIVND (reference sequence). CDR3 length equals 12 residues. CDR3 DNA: TGTGCCAGCAGACAGTCCAATCAGCCCCAGCATTTT. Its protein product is CASRQSNQPQHF.

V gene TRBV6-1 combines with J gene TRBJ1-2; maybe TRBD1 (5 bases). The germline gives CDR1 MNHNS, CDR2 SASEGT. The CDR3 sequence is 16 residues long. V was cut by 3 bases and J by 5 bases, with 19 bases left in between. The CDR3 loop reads CASSEGRRTLFYGYTF. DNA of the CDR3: TGTGCCAGCAGTGAGGGGCGACGGACCCTTTTTTATGGCTACACCTTC.

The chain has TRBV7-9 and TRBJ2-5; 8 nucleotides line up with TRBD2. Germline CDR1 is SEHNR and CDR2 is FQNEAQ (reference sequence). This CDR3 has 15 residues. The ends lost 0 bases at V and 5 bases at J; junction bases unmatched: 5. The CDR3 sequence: CASSLAGTRPETQYF. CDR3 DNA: TGTGCCAGCAGCTTAGCCGGGACTAGACCGGAGACCCAGTACTTC.

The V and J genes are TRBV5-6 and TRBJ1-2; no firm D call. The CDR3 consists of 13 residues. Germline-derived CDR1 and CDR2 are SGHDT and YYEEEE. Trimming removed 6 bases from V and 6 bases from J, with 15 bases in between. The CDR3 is CASIHRVENGYTF. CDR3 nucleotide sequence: TGTGCCAGCATCCACCGAGTGGAAAATGGCTACACCTTC.

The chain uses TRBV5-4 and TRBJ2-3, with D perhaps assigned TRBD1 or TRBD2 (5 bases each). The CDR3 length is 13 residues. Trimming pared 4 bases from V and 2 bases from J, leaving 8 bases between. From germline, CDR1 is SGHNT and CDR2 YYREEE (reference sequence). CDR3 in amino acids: CASSGGSTDTQYF. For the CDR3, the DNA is TGTGCCAGCAGCGGGGGTTCCACAGATACGCAGTATTTT.

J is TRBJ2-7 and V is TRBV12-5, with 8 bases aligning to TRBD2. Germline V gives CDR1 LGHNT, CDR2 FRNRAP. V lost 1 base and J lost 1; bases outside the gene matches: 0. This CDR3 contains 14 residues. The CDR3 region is CASGLGGGSYEQYF. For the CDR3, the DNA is TGTGCTAGTGGTTTGGGCGGGGGGTCCTACGAGCAGTACTTC.

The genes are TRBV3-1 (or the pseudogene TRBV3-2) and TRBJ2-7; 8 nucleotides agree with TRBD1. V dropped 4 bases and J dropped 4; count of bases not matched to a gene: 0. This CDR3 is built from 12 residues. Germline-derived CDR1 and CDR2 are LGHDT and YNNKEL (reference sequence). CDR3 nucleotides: TGTGCCAGCAGCCGGACAGGGTACGAGCAGTACTTC. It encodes CASSRTGYEQYF.